Given below is one T cell receptor (beta chain) in context. Its antigen is currently not known. It has no much larger one-base neighbor in the sample; base qualities were not kept. This sample was taken from a study of chemoradiotherapy in HPV16-positive cancers (dated by TCRdb to 2021 to 2024). Concerning the study at large: Candidate HPV-specific T-cell clones and common TCR motifs were defined through functional T-cell assays on cells from a couple of HPV16-positive patients. The study set out to ask whether T-cell immunity against the HPV oncoproteins E6 and E7 changes over the course of chemoradiotherapy and whether that immunity affects survival. Next, the candidate HPV-specific TCRs and motifs were followed in TCR repertoires from approximately 82 patients with HPV-related cancers.

The library was prepared using the immunoSEQ multiplex PCR assay. The source is immuneACCESS, and TCRdb retained only in-frame sequences with V and J called. Part of the clones is not carried over; for the studies checked, unresolved V genes explain less than half of this, and the remainder is unexplained. The sample has approximately 35,000 clones on record, about nine tenths of them singletons. The ten largest clones capture more than 3% of the sample. Repertoires were sampled repeatedly over the course of chemoradiotherapy, so clonal expansion could be followed in the tumor microenvironment. The CDR3, from cysteine to phenylalanine, totals 15 residues. The kept DNA is CDR3 alone, 45 bases in frame from the first base. CDR1 and CDR2, per the germline V gene, are SGHRS and YFSETQ. At the junction V is shortened by 1 base and J by 0 bases, with 8 bases in between. The research as a whole found: The functional definition of HPV-specific T cells came from only a couple of HPV16-positive patients, and the survival association was reported for HPV16-positive patients. Among HPV16-positive patients, expansion of HPV-responsive T cells during chemoradiotherapy was associated with better recurrence-free survival. Expansion of candidate HPV-specific clones and E7-related TCR motifs was observed in the tumor microenvironment during treatment, whereas no such expansion was observed for non-HPV-specific T cells.

The receptor was derived from a human donor with HPV-associated anogenital cancer. This material consisted of blood, taken from a patient who underwent chemoradiotherapy. This sequence uses TRBV5-1 and TRBJ2-1; the D gene lacks a confident call. The encoded CDR3 is CASSLTGHSYNEQFF. The DNA reads as follows: TGCGCCAGCAGCTTGACCGGGCACTCCTACAATGAGCAGTTCTTC.